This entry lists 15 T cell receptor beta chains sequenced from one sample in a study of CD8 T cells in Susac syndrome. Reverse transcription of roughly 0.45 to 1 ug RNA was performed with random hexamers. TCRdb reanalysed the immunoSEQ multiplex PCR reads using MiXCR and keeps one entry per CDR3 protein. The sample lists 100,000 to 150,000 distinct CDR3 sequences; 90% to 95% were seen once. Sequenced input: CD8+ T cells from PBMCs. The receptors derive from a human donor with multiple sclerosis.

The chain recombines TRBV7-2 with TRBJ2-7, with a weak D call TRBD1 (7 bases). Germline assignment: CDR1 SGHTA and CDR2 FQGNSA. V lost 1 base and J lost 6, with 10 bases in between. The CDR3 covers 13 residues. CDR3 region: CASSLGRGAEQYF. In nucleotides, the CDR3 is TGTGCCAGCAGCTTAGGCAGGGGGGCCGAGCAGTACTTC.

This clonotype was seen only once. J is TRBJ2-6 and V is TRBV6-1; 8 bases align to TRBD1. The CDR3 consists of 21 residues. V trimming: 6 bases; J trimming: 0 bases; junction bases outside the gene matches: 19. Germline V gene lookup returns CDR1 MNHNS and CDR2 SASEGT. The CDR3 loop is CASRGWVRPGQVSSGANVLTF. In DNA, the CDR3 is TGTGCCAGCAGAGGTTGGGTGCGGCCGGGACAGGTATCCTCTGGGGCCAACGTCCTGACTTTC.

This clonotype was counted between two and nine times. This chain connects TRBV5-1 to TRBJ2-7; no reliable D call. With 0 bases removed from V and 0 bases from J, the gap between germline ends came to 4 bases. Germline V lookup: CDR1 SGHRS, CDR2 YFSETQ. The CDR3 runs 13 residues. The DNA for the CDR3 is TGCGCCAGCAGCTTGGACGCCTCCTACGAGCAGTACTTC. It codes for CASSLDASYEQYF.

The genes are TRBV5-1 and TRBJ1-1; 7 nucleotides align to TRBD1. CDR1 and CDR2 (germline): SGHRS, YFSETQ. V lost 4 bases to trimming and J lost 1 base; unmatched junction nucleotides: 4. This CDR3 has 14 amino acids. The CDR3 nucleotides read TGCGCCAGCAGCACCCGGACAGGGAACACTGAAGCTTTCTTT. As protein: CASSTRTGNTEAFF.

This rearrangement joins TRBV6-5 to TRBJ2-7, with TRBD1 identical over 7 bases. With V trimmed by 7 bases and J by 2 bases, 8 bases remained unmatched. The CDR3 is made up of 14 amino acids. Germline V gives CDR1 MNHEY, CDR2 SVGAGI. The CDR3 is CASTGQEQPYEQYF. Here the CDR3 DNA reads TGTGCCAGCACTGGACAGGAACAGCCCTACGAGCAGTACTTC.

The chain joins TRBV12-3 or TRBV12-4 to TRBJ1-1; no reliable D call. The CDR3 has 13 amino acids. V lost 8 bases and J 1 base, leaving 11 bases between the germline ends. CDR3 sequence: CASPANGNTEAFF. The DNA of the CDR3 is TGTGCCAGCCCCGCAAACGGGAACACTGAAGCTTTCTTT.

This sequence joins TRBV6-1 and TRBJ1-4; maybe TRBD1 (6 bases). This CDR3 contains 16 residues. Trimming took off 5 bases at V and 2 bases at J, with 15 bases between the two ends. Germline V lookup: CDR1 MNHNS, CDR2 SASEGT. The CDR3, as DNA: TGTGCCAGCAGTCCGGAAAGACAGGCCACTAATGAAAAACTGTTTTTT. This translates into CASSPERQATNEKLFF.

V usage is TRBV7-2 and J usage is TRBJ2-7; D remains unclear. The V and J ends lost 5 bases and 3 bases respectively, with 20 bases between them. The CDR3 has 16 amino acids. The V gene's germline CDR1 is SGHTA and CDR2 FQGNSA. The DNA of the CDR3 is TGTGCCAGCAGCATAAACGGACCCCATCTGATCTACGAGCAGTACTTC. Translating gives CASSINGPHLIYEQYF.

DNA of the CDR3: TGCGCCAGCAGCCAAGATTGGGGGCAAAACATTCAGTACTTC. Translating gives CASSQDWGQNIQYF. The J gene is TRBJ2-4, the V gene TRBV4-1; tentatively, D is TRBD1 (6 bases). V was trimmed by 0 bases and J by 5 bases, leaving 8 bases between them. The CDR3 runs 14 residues. Germline CDR1 is MGHRA and CDR2 is YSYEKL.

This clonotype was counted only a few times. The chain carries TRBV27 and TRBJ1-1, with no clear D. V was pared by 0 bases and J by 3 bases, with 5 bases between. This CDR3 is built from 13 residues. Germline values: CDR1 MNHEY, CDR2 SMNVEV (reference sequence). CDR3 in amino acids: CASSLSKYTEAFF. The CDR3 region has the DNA TGTGCCAGCAGTTTATCGAAGTACACTGAAGCTTTCTTT.

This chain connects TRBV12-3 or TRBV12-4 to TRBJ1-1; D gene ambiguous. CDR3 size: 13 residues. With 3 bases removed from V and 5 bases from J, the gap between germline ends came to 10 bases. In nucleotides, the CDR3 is TGTGCCAGCAGTTTTGGACGGTGGACTGAAGCTTTCTTT. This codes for CASSFGRWTEAFF.

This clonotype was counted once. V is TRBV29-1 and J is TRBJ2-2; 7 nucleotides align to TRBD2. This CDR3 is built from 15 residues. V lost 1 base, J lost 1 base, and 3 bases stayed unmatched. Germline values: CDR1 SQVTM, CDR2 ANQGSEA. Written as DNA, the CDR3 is TGCAGCGTTGAAGGCGCTAGCGGGAACACCGGGGAGCTGTTTTTT. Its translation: CSVEGASGNTGELFF.

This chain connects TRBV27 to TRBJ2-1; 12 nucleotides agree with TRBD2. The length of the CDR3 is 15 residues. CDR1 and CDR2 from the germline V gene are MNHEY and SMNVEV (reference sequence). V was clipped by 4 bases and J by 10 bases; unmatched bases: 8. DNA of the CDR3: TGTGCCAGCAGTTCCGGGACTAGCGGGCTCCAGGAGCAGTTCTTC. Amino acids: CASSSGTSGLQEQFF.

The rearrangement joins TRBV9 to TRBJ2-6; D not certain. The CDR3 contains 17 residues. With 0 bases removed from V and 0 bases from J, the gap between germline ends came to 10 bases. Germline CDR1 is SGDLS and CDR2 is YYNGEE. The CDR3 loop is CASSVDFRPSGANVLTF. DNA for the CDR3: TGTGCCAGCAGCGTAGATTTCAGGCCCTCTGGGGCCAACGTCCTGACTTTC.

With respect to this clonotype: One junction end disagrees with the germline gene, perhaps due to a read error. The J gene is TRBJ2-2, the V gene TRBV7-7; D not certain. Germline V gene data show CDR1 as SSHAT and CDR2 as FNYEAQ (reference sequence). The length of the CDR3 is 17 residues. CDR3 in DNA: TGTGCTAGCAGCTTAAGTCCCAATCCGACGAACACCGGGGAGCTGTTTTTT. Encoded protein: CASSLSPNPTNTGELFF.